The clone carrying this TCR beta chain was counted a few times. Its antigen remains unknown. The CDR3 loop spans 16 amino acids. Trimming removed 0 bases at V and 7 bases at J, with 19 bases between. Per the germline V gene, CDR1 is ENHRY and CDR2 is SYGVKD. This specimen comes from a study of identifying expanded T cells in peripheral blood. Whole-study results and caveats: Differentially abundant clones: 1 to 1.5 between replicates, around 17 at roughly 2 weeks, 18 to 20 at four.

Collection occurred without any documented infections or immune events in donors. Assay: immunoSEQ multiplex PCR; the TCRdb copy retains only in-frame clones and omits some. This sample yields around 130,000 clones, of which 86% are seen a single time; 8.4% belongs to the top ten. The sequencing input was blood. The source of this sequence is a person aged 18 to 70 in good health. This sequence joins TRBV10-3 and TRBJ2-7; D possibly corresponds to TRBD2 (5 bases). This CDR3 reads CAISESEGRLSREQYF. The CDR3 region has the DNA TGTGCCATCAGTGAGTCCGAGGGAAGACTCTCTCGGGAGCAGTACTTC.